The 29 T cell receptor beta chains below all came from one sample that was sequenced in a study of shared clonotypes between healthy human individuals. The repertoire was sequenced with immunoSEQ multiplex PCR; TCRdb's copy has only in-frame clones and lacks some. The data show about 2.4 million clones, with 93% seen just once and 0.35% to 0.45% held by the top ten. Sequencing input: naive CD4+ T cells from PBMCs. Subset here: CD45RA+ positively selected. These receptor sequences come from a man between 18 and 35 years old in good health. Some clones in this sample may be carry-over from other donors' samples.

The chain has TRBV7-2 and TRBJ2-3; TRBD2 agrees at 8 bases. Germline CDR1 is SGHTA and CDR2 is FQGNSA. The V gene end was trimmed by 4 bases and the J gene end by 0 bases; junction bases not matched to a gene: 6. This CDR3 is 16 amino acids long. The CDR3 coding sequence is TGTGCCAGCAGCTCCGGACTAGCTGCTAGCACAGATACGCAGTATTTT. It yields the protein CASSSGLAASTDTQYF.

V and J are TRBV28 and TRBJ1-2; 7 nucleotides match TRBD1. V lost 2 bases, J lost 5 bases, and 5 bases stayed unmatched. The germline V gene encodes CDR1 MDHEN and CDR2 SYDVKM. The CDR3 spans 14 residues. For the CDR3, the DNA is TGTGCCAGCAGTTTACACGACAGGGTATATGGCTACACCTTC. It translates to CASSLHDRVYGYTF.

The V call is TRBV29-1, the J call TRBJ2-5; the D is unclear. Matching the DNA end better, TRBJ2-7 makes the J call doubtful. CDR1 is SQVTM, CDR2 ANQGSEA, per germline. This CDR3 has 12 residues. The CDR3 reads CSVGTNPYEQYF. The DNA of the CDR3 is TGCAGCGTTGGGACCAATCCCTACGAGCAGTACTTC.

The rearrangement uses TRBV10-3 and TRBJ2-2; D ambiguous. Trimming pared 4 bases from V and 0 bases from J, leaving 6 bases between. Germline loops: CDR1 ENHRY, CDR2 SYGVKD. The CDR3 extends over 14 amino acids. CDR3: CAISVSPNTGELFF. CDR3 coding DNA: TGTGCCATCAGTGTATCTCCGAACACCGGGGAGCTGTTTTTT.

The genes are TRBV5-1 and TRBJ2-5; 9 bases agree with TRBD2. The junction had 11 bases not matched to a gene; V was cut back by 1 base and J by 4 bases. Germline CDR1 SGHRS, CDR2 YFSETQ. CDR3 length equals 17 residues. CDR3 sequence: CASSLLTMGAGGETQYF. The CDR3 coding sequence is TGCGCCAGCAGCTTGCTGACTATGGGAGCGGGAGGAGAGACCCAGTACTTC.

V and J are TRBV6-9 and TRBJ1-3, with D unclear. This CDR3 contains 13 residues. Germline V gene data show CDR1 as MNHGY and CDR2 as SVAAGI. V was cut by 3 bases and J by 16 bases, with 19 bases left in between. CDR3 sequence (DNA): TGTGCCAGCAGTTACAGGACTGTCCGTGGGTGGTATTTT. As protein: CASSYRTVRGWYF.

CDR3 in DNA: TGCGCCAGCAGCTTGGCTGGGGGCGGATTTGGAAACACCATATATTTT. Its translation is CASSLAGGGFGNTIYF. The J gene is TRBJ1-3, the V gene TRBV5-1, with TRBD1 as a possible D gene (6 bases). The germline V and J ends were trimmed by 0 bases and 3 bases, with 13 bases remaining between them. CDR1 is SGHRS, CDR2 YFSETQ, per germline. The CDR3 consists of 16 residues.

The rearrangement links TRBV10-1 to TRBJ2-1, with a tentative D call TRBD1 (5 bases). The CDR3 spans 15 residues. Germline CDR1 reads WNHNN; CDR2 reads SYGVQD (reference sequence). V dropped 6 bases and J dropped 0 bases, with 12 bases sitting between them. CDR3 DNA: TGCGCCAGCAGCTCCGACAGATTCTCCTACAATGAGCAGTTCTTC. Translating gives CASSSDRFSYNEQFF.

This sequence joins TRBV5-1 and TRBJ2-3; 9 bases align to TRBD2. CDR3 length equals 20 residues. V gave up 0 bases and J gave up 2 bases; unmatched junction bases: 16. In germline, CDR1 is SGHRS, CDR2 YFSETQ. Here the CDR3 DNA reads TGCGCCAGCAGCTTGGCCTCGGCAGGGGGTGCGGGAGGGCCCACAGATACGCAGTATTTT. It encodes CASSLASAGGAGGPTDTQYF.

The gene calls are TRBV27 and TRBJ1-4; possibly TRBD1 for D (5 bases). V lost 5 bases to trimming and J lost 5 bases, with 15 bases between them. CDR1 and CDR2 (germline): MNHEY, SMNVEV (reference sequence). This CDR3 spans 15 amino acids. DNA for the CDR3: TGTGCCAGCAGTCCAGGGCAGCTGGGGAATGAAAAACTGTTTTTT. It is translated as CASSPGQLGNEKLFF.

This sequence joins TRBV6-1 and TRBJ1-1, with TRBD1 identical over 7 bases. Germline V gene sequence: CDR1 MNHNS, CDR2 SASEGT. V trimming: 8 bases; J trimming: 6 bases; junction bases outside the gene matches: 9. This CDR3 has 13 residues. Written as DNA, the CDR3 is TGTGCCAGCGAACACCCTCAGGGGGCTGAAGCTTTCTTT. Its protein is CASEHPQGAEAFF.

The gene calls are TRBV18 and TRBJ2-7; tentative D call: TRBD1 (6 bases). Trimming stripped 2 bases from V and 6 bases from J, with 23 bases between. The CDR3 has 17 residues. Germline-derived CDR1 and CDR2 are KGHSH and LQKENI. This CDR3 reads CASSPLGKGAGVSEQYF. The CDR3 DNA follows: TGTGCCAGCTCACCATTGGGGAAAGGTGCAGGGGTCTCCGAGCAGTACTTC.

The chain has TRBV4-1 and TRBJ2-2; 7 bases align to TRBD2. Germline lookup yields CDR1 MGHRA and CDR2 YSYEKL. V trimming: 2 bases; J trimming: 5 bases; junction bases outside the gene matches: 11. There are 17 residues in the CDR3. The CDR3, as DNA: TGCGCCAGCAGCCAAAGGCTAGCGGACCGTCTGACCGGGGAGCTGTTTTTT. Protein sequence: CASSQRLADRLTGELFF.

The rearrangement uses TRBV7-3 and TRBJ2-2, with 7 nucleotides matching TRBD1. Germline V gene lookup returns CDR1 SGHTA and CDR2 FQGTGA. The CDR3 is 16 amino acids. V lost 3 bases and J lost 3; bases outside the gene matches: 7. DNA of the CDR3: TGTGCCAGCAGCTTGACCCGACAGGGCCACACCGGGGAGCTGTTTTTT. It specifies CASSLTRQGHTGELFF.

This clone was seen a handful of times. The chain has TRBV5-6 and TRBJ1-1; the D gene is possibly TRBD1 (5 bases). Trimming took 5 bases from V and 4 from J, leaving 15 bases between them. The CDR3 loop spans 14 amino acids. CDR1 is SGHDT and CDR2 is YYEEEE in the germline V gene. The CDR3 is CASRSSGLGTEAFF. The CDR3 nucleotides are TGTGCCAGCAGAAGTTCAGGGTTGGGCACTGAAGCTTTCTTT.

The chain is built from TRBV5-4 and TRBJ2-3, with D maybe TRBD1 (5 bases). This CDR3 region has 14 residues. Germline V gene lookup returns CDR1 SGHNT and CDR2 YYREEE (reference sequence). V lost 5 bases and J 2 bases, leaving 12 bases between the germline ends. The DNA for the CDR3 is TGTGCCAGCAGTCTCGCAGGGCACACAGATACGCAGTATTTT. Amino acids: CASSLAGHTDTQYF.

The genes are TRBV11-2 and TRBJ2-1, with 7 bases fitting TRBD2. Germline loops: CDR1 SGHAT, CDR2 FQNNGV. V shed 5 bases, J shed 0 bases, and the junction held 7 bases outside the gene matches. The CDR3 has 16 amino acids. CDR3 sequence reads: CASSPGERGSYNEQFF. The DNA of the CDR3 is TGTGCCAGCAGCCCCGGGGAGCGGGGCTCCTACAATGAGCAGTTCTTC.

This chain connects TRBV4-1 to TRBJ1-2; D uncertain. Trimming pared 3 bases from V and 2 bases from J, leaving 10 bases between. CDR3 length equals 14 residues. Germline CDR1 reads MGHRA; CDR2 reads YSYEKL. The CDR3: CASSQPVRNYGYTF. As DNA, the CDR3 is TGCGCCAGCAGCCAGCCGGTCCGGAACTATGGCTACACCTTC.

V gene TRBV28 combines with J gene TRBJ1-2; D is uncertain. V was clipped by 8 bases and J by 0 bases, with 10 bases between them. This CDR3 has 13 amino acids. Germline CDR1 MDHEN, CDR2 SYDVKM. CDR3 protein: CASRVDANYGYTF. In DNA form, the CDR3 reads TGTGCCAGCCGGGTCGACGCTAACTATGGCTACACCTTC.

The chain links TRBV5-1 to TRBJ2-7, with 7 bases fitting TRBD1. This CDR3 region has 14 residues. The V and J ends lost 4 bases and 5 bases, in that order; junction bases with no gene match: 9. Germline V gene lookup returns CDR1 SGHRS and CDR2 YFSETQ. DNA of the CDR3: TGCGCCAGCAGCGAAACAGGGGTAGGGGACGAGCAGTACTTC. Encoded protein: CASSETGVGDEQYF.

V usage is TRBV7-2 and J usage is TRBJ1-1; 7 nucleotides line up with TRBD1. Germline V gene lookup returns CDR1 SGHTA and CDR2 FQGNSA. The CDR3 is 15 residues long. Trimming at V came to 1 base and at J to 2 bases, leaving 4 bases not matched to a gene. CDR3 loop: CASSLDWDSNTEAFF. The CDR3 bases are TGTGCCAGCAGCTTAGATTGGGACAGCAACACTGAAGCTTTCTTT. Full variable domain (outside the CDR3, taken from reference TRBV7-2 and TRBJ1-1): GAGVSQSPSNKVTEKGKDVELRCDPISGHTALYWYRQSLGQGLEFLIYFQGNSAPDKSGLPSDRFSAERTGGSVSTLTIQRTQQEDSAVYLCASSLDWDSNTEAFFGQGTRLTVV.

V and J are TRBV18 and TRBJ1-1; D is perhaps TRBD1 (5 bases). Germline V CDR1 and CDR2: KGHSH, LQKENI. V dropped 4 bases and J dropped 1 base, with 10 bases sitting between them. This CDR3 is 14 amino acids long. Here the CDR3 reads CASSQTGGNTEAFF. CDR3 coding DNA: TGTGCCAGCTCACAGACGGGGGGGAACACTGAAGCTTTCTTT.

The chain couples TRBV5-1 to TRBJ2-1; D remains unclear. The CDR3 sequence is 12 residues long. Trimming left V 5 bases short and J 6 bases short, with 9 bases between. CDR1 is SGHRS and CDR2 is YFSETQ in the germline V gene. The CDR3 nucleotides are TGCGCCAGCAGTGTTCAGCTCAATGAGCAGTTCTTC. This encodes CASSVQLNEQFF. Combining the CDR3 with reference TRBV5-1 and TRBJ2-1 gives the whole variable domain KAGVTQTPRYLIKTRGQQVTLSCSPISGHRSVSWYQQTPGQGLQFLFEYFSETQRNKGNFPGRFSGRQFSNSRSEMNVSTLELGDSALYLCASSVQLNEQFFGPGTRLTVL.

V and J are TRBV7-9 and TRBJ2-7; 7 nucleotides agree with TRBD2. Germline trimming cut 3 bases from V and 5 bases from J; bases unmatched to any gene: 13. This CDR3 comprises 16 residues. Germline V gene data show CDR1 as SEHNR and CDR2 as FQNEAQ (reference sequence). CDR3 sequence reads: CASSFGVAGGIDEQYF. DNA for the CDR3: TGTGCCAGCAGCTTTGGGGTAGCGGGTGGGATTGACGAGCAGTACTTC.

The V call is TRBV5-6, the J call TRBJ1-2; TRBD1 matches at 8 bases. Trimming cost V 4 bases and J 4 bases; bases outside gene matches: 6. Germline V gene lookup returns CDR1 SGHDT and CDR2 YYEEEE. The CDR3 length is 14 residues. CDR3 region: CASSGIDRGYGYTF. CDR3 nucleotides: TGTGCCAGCAGCGGAATCGACAGGGGCTATGGCTACACCTTC.

CDR3 amino acids: CASSPGGQGMRETQYF. The CDR3, as DNA: TGTGCCAGCAGCCCTGGTGGACAGGGCATGAGGGAGACCCAGTACTTC. The chain joins TRBV5-6 to TRBJ2-5; 8 bases align to TRBD1. V shed 4 bases, J shed 5 bases, and the junction held 13 bases outside the gene matches. The CDR3 length is 16 residues. Germline V CDR1 and CDR2: SGHDT, YYEEEE.

This clone was detected only a few times. The V and J genes are TRBV30 and TRBJ1-5, with 8 bases fitting TRBD1. The V gene's germline CDR1 is GTSNPN and CDR2 SVGIG (reference sequence). Trimming removed 3 bases from V and 9 bases from J; junction bases left unmatched: 7. The CDR3 spans 13 residues. Here the CDR3 DNA reads TGTGCCTGGAGCGCGACAGGGGCGCCGCCCCAGCATTTT. Amino acid sequence: CAWSATGAPPQHF.

The chain links TRBV28 to TRBJ1-3; D is unclear. CDR1 is MDHEN, CDR2 SYDVKM, per germline. This CDR3 comprises 14 residues. The V and J ends lost 4 bases and 7 bases respectively, with 14 bases between them. This CDR3 is CASSSPGTRNTIYF. The CDR3 DNA follows: TGTGCCAGCAGTTCCCCCGGTACCCGGAACACCATATATTTT. Complete variable domain (other parts from reference TRBV28 and TRBJ1-3): DVKVTQSSRYLVKRTGEKVFLECVQDMDHENMFWYRQDPGLGLRLIYFSYDVKMKEKGDIPEGYSVSREKKERFSLILESASTNQTSMYLCASSSPGTRNTIYFGEGSWLTVV.

This sequence joins TRBV7-3 and TRBJ2-2, with TRBD1 identical over 10 bases. CDR3 length: 15 residues. The V segment lost 5 bases and the J segment 7 bases; nucleotides outside the gene matches: 7. The germline gives CDR1 SGHTA, CDR2 FQGTGA. DNA for the CDR3: TGTGCCAGCAGCCCCTCGACAGGGGGCATCGGGGAGCTGTTTTTT. Its translation: CASSPSTGGIGELFF.